A selection of T cell receptor beta chains follows, all from one sample in a study of T cell clusters in autoimmune cytopenias. TCRdb processed the multiplex PCR reads again and assigns one entry to each CDR3 protein, with no DNA. The sample's table shows about 4,100 distinct CDR3 sequences. The same data also went into a second study, on T cell repertoires in aging, cancer and after chemotherapy.

Sequenced: peripheral blood. Receptors originate from a human donor in good health. The CDR3 runs from the conserved cysteine through the conserved F or W. The size entry is marked missing in some rows and otherwise reads once, few, many or a size class.

TRBJ1-5,TRBV19,medium-sized,CASSIDLLGGYSNQPQHF
TRBJ1-2,TRBV6-6,medium-sized,CASTVEGGTASLNYGYTF
TRBJ2-2,TRBV7-3,-,CASARGYTGELFF
TRBJ1-5,TRBV19,medium-sized,CASSIGGQPQHF
TRBJ2-6,TRBV5-1,-,CASSSVWQAGANVLTF
TRBJ2-7,TRBV6-2/TRBV6-3,medium-sized,CASSLYSLGDEQYF
TRBJ2-7,TRBV6-5,medium-sized,CASSYSGPHEQYF
TRBJ1-1,TRBV7-3,-,CASSQQGGGSDTEAFF
TRBJ1-1,TRBV20-1,-,CSVTQDRNTEAFF
TRBJ2-7,TRBV5-4,-,CASSLDYEQYF
TRBJ2-1,TRBV6-5,medium-sized,CASSGLQGRAYNEQFF
TRBJ1-1,TRBV20-1,-,CSASRGPTEAFF
TRBJ1-1,TRBV19,medium-sized,CASNGGEMNTEAFF
TRBJ2-2,TRBV19,medium-sized,CASSIAIQTGANTGELFF
TRBJ1-4,TRBV20-1,-,CSATDSKNEKLFF
TRBJ2-7,TRBV5-6,-,CASSPGLAGLPYEQYF
TRBJ1-5,TRBV12-3/TRBV12-4,-,CASRDGQGIQPQHF
TRBJ2-2,TRBV15,medium-sized,CATSENGELFF
TRBJ2-2,TRBV5-4,medium-sized,CASSPGLAANTGELFF
TRBJ1-1,TRBV6-5,-,CASSYSWTVNTEAFF
TRBJ2-1,TRBV30,medium-sized,CAWTHGGGNEQFF
TRBJ1-1,TRBV5-6,-,CASSLGPGDTEAFF
TRBJ2-1,TRBV10-3,medium-sized,CAISEQGNEQFF
TRBJ2-1,TRBV5-1,-,CASSYGTRSQETQYF
TRBJ2-7,TRBV6-1,medium-sized,CASSYDRDRALGGSYEQYF
TRBJ1-6,TRBV20-1,medium-sized,CSARSVGNSPLHF
TRBJ2-5,TRBV7-2,-,CASSLGGFNGAQYF
TRBJ2-3,TRBV19,medium-sized,CASSIDRRQRPDTQYF
TRBJ2-5,TRBV6-6,medium-sized,CASSSLAGGPGETQYF
TRBJ1-1,TRBV6-6,medium-sized,CASSLGQGTAFF
TRBJ1-4,TRBV6-1,medium-sized,CASSTHLTTGGEKLFF
TRBJ2-3,TRBV6-2/TRBV6-3,medium-sized,CASSYSLRGPFTDTQYF
TRBJ1-1,TRBV13,medium-sized,CASSLGRQGVRNTEAFF
TRBJ2-7,TRBV13,medium-sized,CASSSGQGYSYEQYF
TRBJ2-7,TRBV19,medium-sized,CASSIGGQGPQYF
TRBJ1-1,TRBV29-1,medium-sized,CSGGTGTTEAFF
TRBJ1-2,TRBV5-4,medium-sized,CASSPSTGDVYGYTF
TRBJ1-2,TRBV6-5,medium-sized,CASRINRERSYTF
TRBJ1-5,TRBV18,medium-sized,CASSPRQGNQPQHF
TRBJ2-3,TRBV7-2,medium-sized,CASSQSGTATDTQYF
TRBJ1-4,TRBV19,medium-sized,CASTWGLSTNEKLFF
TRBJ1-1,TRBV7-9,-,CASSSGGWGQRFEAFF
TRBJ2-2,TRBV6-5,medium-sized,CASSYDVRRELFF
TRBJ1-2,TRBV6-1,medium-sized,CASRPLGPYGYTF
TRBJ2-7,TRBV6-5,medium-sized,CASRGRPYEQYF
TRBJ1-1,TRBV6-5,medium-sized,CASSYSGGNTEAFF
TRBJ1-3,TRBV6-5,medium-sized,CASSPSGNTIYF
TRBJ1-2,TRBV29-1,medium-sized,CSVVVLDPSYGYTF
TRBJ2-3,TRBV6-5,medium-sized,CASSYPGQDTQYF
TRBJ2-3,TRBV6-6,medium-sized,CASSRDGSTDTQYF
TRBJ2-7,TRBV27,-,CASSLFSAGGGEQYF
TRBJ2-5,TRBV6-5,medium-sized,CASSDLRSGGKETQYF
TRBJ2-7,TRBV18,medium-sized,CASSPREGQGDEQYF
TRBJ2-7,TRBV19,medium-sized,CASRSRSSYEQYF
TRBJ2-5,TRBV6-5,medium-sized,CASSARGRSGGPGQETQYF
TRBJ1-5,TRBV30,-,CAWSVGGPRHF